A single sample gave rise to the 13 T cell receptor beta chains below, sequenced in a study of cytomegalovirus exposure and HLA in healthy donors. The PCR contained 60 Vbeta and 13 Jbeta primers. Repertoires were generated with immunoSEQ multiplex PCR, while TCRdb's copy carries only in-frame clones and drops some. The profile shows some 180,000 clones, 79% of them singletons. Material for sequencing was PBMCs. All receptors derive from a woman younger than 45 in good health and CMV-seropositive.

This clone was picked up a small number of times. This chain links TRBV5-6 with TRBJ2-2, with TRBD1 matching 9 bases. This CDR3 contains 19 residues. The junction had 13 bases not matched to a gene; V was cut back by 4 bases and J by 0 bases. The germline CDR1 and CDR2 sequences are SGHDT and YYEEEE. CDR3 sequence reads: CASSRDRASHEPNTGELFF. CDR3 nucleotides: TGTGCCAGCAGCCGGGACAGGGCCTCCCACGAACCGAACACCGGGGAGCTGTTTTTT.

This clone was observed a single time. The CDR3 bases are TGCGCCAGCAGCTTGGCCCCAGGGGTGAACACTGAAGCTTTCTTT. Its translation is CASSLAPGVNTEAFF. The chain links TRBV5-1 to TRBJ1-1; weak D call: TRBD1 (6 bases). V was cut by 0 bases and J by 0 bases, with 9 bases left in between. Germline values: CDR1 SGHRS, CDR2 YFSETQ. This CDR3 region has 15 residues.

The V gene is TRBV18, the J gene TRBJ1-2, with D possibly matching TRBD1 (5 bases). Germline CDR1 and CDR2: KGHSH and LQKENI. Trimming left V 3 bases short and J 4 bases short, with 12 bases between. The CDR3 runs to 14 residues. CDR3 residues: CASSPKAQAYGYTF. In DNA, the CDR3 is TGTGCCAGCTCACCCAAGGCACAGGCCTATGGCTACACCTTC. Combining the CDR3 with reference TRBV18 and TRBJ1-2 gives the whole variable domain NAGVMQNPRHLVRRRGQEARLRCSPMKGHSHVYWYRQLPEEGLKFMVYLQKENIIDESGMPKERFSAEFPKEGPSILRIQQVVRGDSAAYFCASSPKAQAYGYTFGSGTRLTVV.

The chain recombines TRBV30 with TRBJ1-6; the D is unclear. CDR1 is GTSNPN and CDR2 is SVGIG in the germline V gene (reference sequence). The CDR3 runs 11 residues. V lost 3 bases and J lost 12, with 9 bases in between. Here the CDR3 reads CAWRAIGPLHF. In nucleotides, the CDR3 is TGTGCCTGGAGAGCGATCGGACCCCTCCACTTT.

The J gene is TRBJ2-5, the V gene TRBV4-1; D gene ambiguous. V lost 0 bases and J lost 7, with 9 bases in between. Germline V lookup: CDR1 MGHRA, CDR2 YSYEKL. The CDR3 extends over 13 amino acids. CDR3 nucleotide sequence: TGCGCCAGCAGCCAAGATGTAGCTCCGACCCAGTACTTC. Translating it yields CASSQDVAPTQYF.

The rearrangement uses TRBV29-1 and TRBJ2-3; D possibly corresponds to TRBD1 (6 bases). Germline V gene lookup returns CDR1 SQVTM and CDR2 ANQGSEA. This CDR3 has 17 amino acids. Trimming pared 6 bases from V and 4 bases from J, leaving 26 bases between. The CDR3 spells CSVRLKTKDRYSDTQYF. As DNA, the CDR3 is TGCAGCGTAAGACTAAAAACCAAGGACAGATATTCAGATACGCAGTATTTT.

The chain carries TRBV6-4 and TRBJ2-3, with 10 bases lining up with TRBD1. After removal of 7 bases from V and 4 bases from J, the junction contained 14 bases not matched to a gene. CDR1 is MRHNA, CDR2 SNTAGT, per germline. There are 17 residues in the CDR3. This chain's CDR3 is CASTPLFPGQGPDTQYF. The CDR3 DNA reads TGTGCCAGCACCCCTTTATTTCCGGGACAGGGGCCAGATACGCAGTATTTT.

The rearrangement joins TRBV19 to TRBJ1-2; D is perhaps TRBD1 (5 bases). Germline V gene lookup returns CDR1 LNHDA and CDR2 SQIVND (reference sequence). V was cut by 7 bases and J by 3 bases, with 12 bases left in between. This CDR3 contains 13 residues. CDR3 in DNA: TGTGCCAGTACCCCAAGGGGCGACTATGGCTACACCTTC. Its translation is CASTPRGDYGYTF.

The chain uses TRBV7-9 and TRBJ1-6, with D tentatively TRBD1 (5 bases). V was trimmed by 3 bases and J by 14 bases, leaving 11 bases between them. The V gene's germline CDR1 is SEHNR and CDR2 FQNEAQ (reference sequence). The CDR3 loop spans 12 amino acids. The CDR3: CASSFGGSALHF. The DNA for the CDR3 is TGTGCCAGCAGCTTCGGGGGATCGGCCCTCCACTTT.

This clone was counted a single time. The CDR3 region is CASSVDRYNSPLHF. As DNA, the CDR3 is TGTGCCAGCAGTGTGGACAGGTATAATTCACCCCTCCACTTT. The chain is built from TRBV6-5 and TRBJ1-6; 7 bases agree with TRBD1. Trimming removed 5 bases from V and 4 bases from J; junction bases left unmatched: 2. This CDR3 has 14 amino acids. Germline lookup yields CDR1 MNHEY and CDR2 SVGAGI.

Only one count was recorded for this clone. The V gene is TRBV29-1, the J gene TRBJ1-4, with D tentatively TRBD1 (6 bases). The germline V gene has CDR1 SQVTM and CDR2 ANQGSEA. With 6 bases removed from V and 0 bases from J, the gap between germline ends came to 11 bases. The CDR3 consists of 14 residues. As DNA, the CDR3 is TGCAGCGTATCACGGACAGCAACTAATGAAAAACTGTTTTTT. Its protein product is CSVSRTATNEKLFF. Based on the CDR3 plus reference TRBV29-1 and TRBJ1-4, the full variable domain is SAVISQKPSRDICQRGTSLTIQCQVDSQVTMMFWYRQQPGQSLTLIATANQGSEATYESGFVIDKFPISRPNLTFSTLTVSNMSPEDSSIYLCSVSRTATNEKLFFGSGTQLSVL.

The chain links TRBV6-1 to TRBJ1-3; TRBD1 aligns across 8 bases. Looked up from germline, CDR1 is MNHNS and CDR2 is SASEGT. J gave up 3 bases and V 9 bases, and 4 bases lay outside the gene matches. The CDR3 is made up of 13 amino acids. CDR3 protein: CASMTGVGNTIYF. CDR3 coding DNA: TGTGCCAGTATGACAGGGGTTGGAAACACCATATATTTT.

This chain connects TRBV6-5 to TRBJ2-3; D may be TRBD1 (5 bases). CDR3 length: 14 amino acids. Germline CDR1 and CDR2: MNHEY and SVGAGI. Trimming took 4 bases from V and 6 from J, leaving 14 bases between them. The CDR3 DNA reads TGTGCCAGCAGTTCCCCGCCAGGGCTGGATACGCAGTATTTT. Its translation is CASSSPPGLDTQYF.